This T cell receptor (beta chain) was found in a study of blood T cell repertoires in COVID-19. Study overall: Donors in the United States, Italy and Spain gave samples during acute or convalescent COVID-19. Sources were T cells, B-cell-depleted T cells, or PBMCs; the material itself was cDNA or gDNA.

In germline, CDR1 is MGHRA, CDR2 YSYEKL. The CDR3 consists of 15 residues. Trimming took 4 bases from V and 4 from J; bases not matched to a gene: 6. In the study's own analysis: Amplification from reference gene primers served as the basis for estimated nucleated cell counts. Here immunoSEQ multiplex PCR was the method, and the copy in TCRdb shows in-frame clones only, minus some. The V and J calls and clone size are taken from that table; D and trimming were inferred from the DNA. The sample holds some 150,000 clones, around nine tenths seen once. The chain recombines TRBV4-1 with TRBJ1-5; 8 nucleotides match TRBD1. Sequencing used peripheral blood. This TCR came from a woman aged 45-65 years with active or convalescent COVID-19. CDR3 nucleotide sequence: TGCGCCAGCAGCCTCCCTGGACAGGGAAATCAGCCCCAGCATTTT. This gives the protein CASSLPGQGNQPQHF.